What follows are 31 T cell receptor beta chains derived from one specimen sequenced in a study of monozygotic twins with inflammatory bowel disease (dated 2019 in TCRdb). The library relied on 5' RACE. The sequencer listed for this sample is Illumina HiSeq 2500. One entry per CDR3 protein sequence results from the TCRdb reprocessing of the reads, with DNA left out. This sample's table has entries for 400,000 to 500,000 distinct CDR3 sequences. The biggest ten clones account for around 2.4% of the sample. Material for sequencing was blood. The source of these receptors is a human donor with ulcerative colitis or Crohn's disease, or a healthy co-twin of an affected twin (not recorded which).

The chain is built from TRBV9 and TRBJ1-6; TCRdb gives TRBD1 as the D gene, but with no DNA this cannot be confirmed. The CDR3 runs to 15 residues. Germline assignment: CDR1 SGDLS and CDR2 YYNGEE. CDR3 in amino acids: CASSAAGRGNSPLHF. Based on the CDR3 plus reference TRBV9 and TRBJ1-6, the full variable domain is DSGVTQTPKHLITATGQRVTLRCSPRSGDLSVYWYQQSLDQGLQFLIQYYNGEERAKGNILERFSAQQFPDLHSELNLSSLELGDSALYFCASSAAGRGNSPLHFGNGTRLTVT.

This chain links TRBV12-3 or TRBV12-4 with TRBJ1-4; TCRdb gives TRBD1 as the D gene, but with no DNA this cannot be confirmed. CDR3 size: 16 residues. CDR3 amino acids: CASSLMAPSGNEKLFF.

V is TRBV28 and J is TRBJ2-7; the D call of TRBD2 rests on TCRdb alone, since no DNA is present to check it. CDR1 MDHEN and CDR2 SYDVKM come from the germline V gene. There are 13 residues in the CDR3. CDR3 residues: CASRGTSGYEQYF.

The rearrangement joins TRBV15 to TRBJ1-5; TCRdb reports TRBD1, a call that lacks DNA to check it against. Germline V CDR1 and CDR2: LNHNV, YYDKDF (reference sequence). The CDR3 extends over 14 amino acids. CDR3 sequence: CATSRGNGGQPQHF.

This sequence joins TRBV4-3 and TRBJ1-4. The CDR3 totals 14 residues. Germline values: CDR1 LGHNA, CDR2 YSLEER. The CDR3 is CASSQYGTNEKLFF.

V usage is TRBV11-1 and J usage is TRBJ2-6; TCRdb gives TRBD1 as the D gene, but with no DNA this cannot be confirmed. This CDR3 contains 18 residues. Looked up from germline, CDR1 is SGHAT and CDR2 is FQDESV (reference sequence). CDR3: CASSLGGRRHSGANVLTF.

The genes are TRBV28 and TRBJ2-7; as DNA is missing, the TRBD1 call by TCRdb cannot be tested. This CDR3 is built from 11 residues. CDR1 is MDHEN and CDR2 is SYDVKM in the germline V gene. The CDR3 sequence: CASFQGYEQYF.

The V and J genes are TRBV9 and TRBJ2-3; the TCRdb call, TRBD1, lacks DNA for checking. Per the germline V gene, CDR1 is SGDLS and CDR2 is YYNGEE. This CDR3 contains 15 residues. CDR3: CASSVEQGATDTQYF. Together with reference TRBV9 and TRBJ2-3, the CDR3 gives the full variable domain: DSGVTQTPKHLITATGQRVTLRCSPRSGDLSVYWYQQSLDQGLQFLIQYYNGEERAKGNILERFSAQQFPDLHSELNLSSLELGDSALYFCASSVEQGATDTQYFGPGTRLTVL.

The V call is TRBV2, the J call TRBJ2-1; TCRdb outputs TRBD1, but without DNA this stays unchecked. Germline assignment: CDR1 SNHLY and CDR2 FYNNEI. The CDR3 spans 12 residues. CDR3 in amino acids: CASSEQGAEQFF.

J is TRBJ1-5 and V is TRBV5-1; TCRdb selects TRBD1, and the lack of DNA leaves this call unchecked. Germline-derived CDR1 and CDR2 are SGHRS and YFSETQ. The CDR3 has 15 residues. The CDR3 here is CASSLTGHSNQPQHF.

The J gene is TRBJ1-6, the V gene TRBV7-9; TCRdb picks TRBD1, but there is no DNA to check that call. The germline V gene encodes CDR1 SEHNR and CDR2 FQNEAQ (reference sequence). CDR3 size: 12 residues. CDR3: CASTNRVSPLHF.

The V and J genes are TRBV5-4 and TRBJ1-2; the TCRdb D gene call, TRBD1, has no DNA to confirm it. This CDR3 is built from 14 residues. Germline lookup yields CDR1 SGHNT and CDR2 YYREEE (reference sequence). CDR3 sequence reads: CASSPKGTGVGYTF. The variable domain in full, completed from reference TRBV5-4 and TRBJ1-2, reads ETGVTQSPTHLIKTRGQQVTLRCSSQSGHNTVSWYQQALGQGPQFIFQYYREEENGRGNFPPRFSGLQFPNYSSELNVNALELDDSALYLCASSPKGTGVGYTFGSGTRLTVV.

The genes are TRBV28 and TRBJ2-7. This CDR3 spans 14 amino acids. The germline CDR1 and CDR2 sequences are MDHEN and SYDVKM. The CDR3 spells CASTTSEFSYEQYF.

The chain links TRBV28 to TRBJ2-4; no DNA is available, so the TRBD1 call from TCRdb remains unchecked. This CDR3 spans 15 amino acids. Germline CDR1 and CDR2: MDHEN and SYDVKM. The CDR3 here is CASSALTGGLNIQYF.

The CDR3 loop is CAWSSGRRYQPQHF. V and J are TRBV30 and TRBJ1-5; the D gene TCRdb calls, TRBD1, cannot be checked with no DNA. The germline V gene encodes CDR1 GTSNPN and CDR2 SVGIG (reference sequence). This CDR3 has 14 residues.

CDR3 residues: CASISPALQETQYF. This chain links TRBV28 with TRBJ2-5; the D gene TCRdb calls, TRBD1, cannot be checked with no DNA. CDR1 is MDHEN, CDR2 SYDVKM, per germline. This CDR3 has 14 amino acids.

The chain uses TRBV5-1 and TRBJ1-1; TCRdb returns TRBD1, unconfirmable since there is no DNA. CDR1 and CDR2 from the germline V gene are SGHRS and YFSETQ. There are 15 residues in the CDR3. CDR3 sequence reads: CASSPTDPAGTEAFF.

V and J are TRBV7-8 and TRBJ2-2; TCRdb outputs TRBD2, but without DNA this stays unchecked. The CDR3 contains 14 residues. CDR1 is SGHVS, CDR2 FQNEAQ, per germline. The CDR3 sequence: CASSSNPGLAGMFF.

The chain carries TRBV4-3 and TRBJ2-3; the TCRdb call, TRBD1, lacks DNA for checking. The length of the CDR3 is 13 residues. Per the germline V gene, CDR1 is LGHNA and CDR2 is YSLEER. The CDR3 spells CASSQDRGQGKYF.

The chain carries TRBV5-1 and TRBJ2-5; without DNA, the TCRdb call of TRBD1 cannot be checked. This CDR3 contains 13 residues. The germline CDR1 and CDR2 sequences are SGHRS and YFSETQ. The CDR3 loop is CASSQGGRETQYF.

The chain uses TRBV29-1 and TRBJ2-3; TCRdb's assignment of TRBD1 cannot be checked, as there is no DNA. Germline CDR1 is SQVTM and CDR2 is ANQGSEA. The CDR3 is 14 amino acids. The CDR3 loop reads CSVEAGIGPDTQYF.

V and J are TRBV7-2 and TRBJ2-7; TCRdb calls TRBD1, which cannot be checked without DNA. Germline V gene sequence: CDR1 SGHTA, CDR2 FQGNSA. CDR3 length: 16 amino acids. CDR3 protein: CASSARDRALGYEQYF.

This rearrangement joins TRBV7-2 to TRBJ2-3. Germline V gene data show CDR1 as SGHTA and CDR2 as FQGNSA. The length of the CDR3 is 13 residues. The CDR3 reads CASSLALTDTQYF. Combining the CDR3 with reference TRBV7-2 and TRBJ2-3 gives the whole variable domain GAGVSQSPSNKVTEKGKDVELRCDPISGHTALYWYRQSLGQGLEFLIYFQGNSAPDKSGLPSDRFSAERTGGSVSTLTIQRTQQEDSAVYLCASSLALTDTQYFGPGTRLTVL.

This chain links TRBV3-1 with TRBJ2-2; TCRdb's D call, TRBD2, is unchecked because there is no DNA. The CDR3 extends over 16 amino acids. Germline lookup yields CDR1 LGHDT and CDR2 YNNKEL (reference sequence). CDR3 sequence reads: CASSQPSGGTIGELFF.

V gene TRBV2 combines with J gene TRBJ1-5; checking the TCRdb D call of TRBD1 is not possible without DNA. Germline CDR1 and CDR2: SNHLY and FYNNEI. The length of the CDR3 is 16 residues. CDR3 in amino acids: CASSPRSVALNQPQHF. The whole variable domain, filled in from reference TRBV2 and TRBJ1-5, reads EPEVTQTPSHQVTQMGQEVILRCVPISNHLYFYWYRQILGQKVEFLVSFYNNEISEKSEIFDDQFSVERPDGSNFTLKIRSTKLEDSAMYFCASSPRSVALNQPQHFGDGTRLSIL.

This sequence joins TRBV18 and TRBJ2-6; TCRdb lists TRBD1, though no DNA is available to test this call. The CDR3 has 15 residues. Germline assignment: CDR1 KGHSH and CDR2 LQKENI. CDR3 amino acids: CASSLAGGEANVLTF.

This sequence joins TRBV29-1 and TRBJ1-1; the TRBD1 assignment by TCRdb is unverifiable without DNA. The CDR3 has 16 amino acids. Germline assignment: CDR1 SQVTM and CDR2 ANQGSEA. The CDR3 reads CSVVGYRGTMNTEAFF.

This chain links TRBV10-2 with TRBJ2-3. CDR1 is WSHSY, CDR2 SAAADI, per germline. The CDR3 is made up of 11 amino acids. CDR3 residues: CASSEKDTQYF.

V usage is TRBV7-9 and J usage is TRBJ2-1; checking the TCRdb D call of TRBD1 is not possible without DNA. Per the germline V gene, CDR1 is SEHNR and CDR2 is FQNEAQ (reference sequence). CDR3 size: 16 residues. The CDR3 loop is CASSLSRVGSYNEQFF.

The rearrangement uses TRBV7-2 and TRBJ1-2; TCRdb reports TRBD1, a call that lacks DNA to check it against. This CDR3 spans 15 amino acids. CDR1 SGHTA and CDR2 FQGNSA come from the germline V gene. The CDR3 sequence is CASSPTQGLGGGYTF. Combining the CDR3 with reference TRBV7-2 and TRBJ1-2 gives the whole variable domain GAGVSQSPSNKVTEKGKDVELRCDPISGHTALYWYRQSLGQGLEFLIYFQGNSAPDKSGLPSDRFSAERTGGSVSTLTIQRTQQEDSAVYLCASSPTQGLGGGYTFGSGTRLTVV.

The V and J genes are TRBV20-1 and TRBJ2-7; TCRdb gives TRBD2 as the D gene, but with no DNA this cannot be confirmed. The CDR3 extends over 14 amino acids. Germline V gives CDR1 DFQATT, CDR2 SNEGSKA (reference sequence). Here the CDR3 reads CSASATSGRDEQYF.